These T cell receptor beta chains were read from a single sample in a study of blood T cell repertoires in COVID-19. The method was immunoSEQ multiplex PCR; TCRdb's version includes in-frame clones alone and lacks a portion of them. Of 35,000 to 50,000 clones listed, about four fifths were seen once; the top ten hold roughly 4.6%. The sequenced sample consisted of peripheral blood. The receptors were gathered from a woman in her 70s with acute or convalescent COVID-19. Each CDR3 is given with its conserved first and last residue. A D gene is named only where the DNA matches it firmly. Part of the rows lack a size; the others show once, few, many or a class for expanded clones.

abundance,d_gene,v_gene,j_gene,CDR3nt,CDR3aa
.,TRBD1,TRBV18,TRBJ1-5,TGTGCCAGCTCACCGGGGGGACAGGGGGCGCCCCGATTGGATTTT,CASSPGGQGAPRLDF
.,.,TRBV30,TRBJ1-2,TGTGCCTGGACTACCCCAGGGGCCTTCTATGGCTACACCTTC,CAWTTPGAFYGYTF
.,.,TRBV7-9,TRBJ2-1,TGTGCCAGCAGCTTTAATCCGACTTACAATGAGCAGTTCTTC,CASSFNPTYNEQFF
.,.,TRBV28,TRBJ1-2,TGTGCCAGCAGTCTTCCAGGGGCGAGCTATGGCTACACCTTC,CASSLPGASYGYTF
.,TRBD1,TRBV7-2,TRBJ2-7,TGTGCCAGCAGCTATGCCCCTCTACCGACAGGGTGGTACGAGCAGTACTTC,CASSYAPLPTGWYEQYF
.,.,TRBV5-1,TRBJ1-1,TGCGCCAGCAGCCACCGCGACAGGAACACTGAAGCTTTCTTT,CASSHRDRNTEAFF
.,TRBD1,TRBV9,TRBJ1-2,TGTGCCAGCAGCAAGGGACAGAACTATGGCTACACCTTC,CASSKGQNYGYTF
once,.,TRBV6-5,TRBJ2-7,TGTGCCAGCAAGGCTAGCGCCACCTACGAGCAGTACTTC,CASKASATYEQYF
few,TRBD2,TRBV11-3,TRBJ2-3,TGTGCCAGCAGCTTAGAACCCCCCCTAGCGGGAGATGGCGCAGATACGCAGTATTTT,CASSLEPPLAGDGADTQYF
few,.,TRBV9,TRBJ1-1,TGTGCCAGCAGCGTAGGGCAGATGAACACTGAAGCTTTCTTT,CASSVGQMNTEAFF
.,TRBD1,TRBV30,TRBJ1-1,TGTGCCTGGAGCGCCTACAGGGGACTGAACACTGAAGCTTTCTTT,CAWSAYRGLNTEAFF
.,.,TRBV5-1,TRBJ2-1,TGCGCCAGCAGCTTGTCCGGCGGGGCGAGAAATGAGCAGTTCTTC,CASSLSGGARNEQFF
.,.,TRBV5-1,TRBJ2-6,TGCGCCAGCAGCTTGTTGCGCGTCTCAGGCTCTGGGGCCAACGTCCTGACTTTC,CASSLLRVSGSGANVLTF
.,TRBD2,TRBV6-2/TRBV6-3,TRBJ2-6,TGTGCCAGCAGTTACTCAGCAGCGGGAGCAGGGGCCAACGTCCTGACTTTC,CASSYSAAGAGANVLTF
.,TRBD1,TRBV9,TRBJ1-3,TGTGCCAGCAGCGTAGCCCCGAGAACAGGGGCCTCTGGAAACACCATATATTTT,CASSVAPRTGASGNTIYF
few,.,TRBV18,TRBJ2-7,TGTGCCAGCTCGCGTCGGACCGGGGGAACAAGCTACGAGCAGTACTTC,CASSRRTGGTSYEQYF
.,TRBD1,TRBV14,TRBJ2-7,TGTGCCAGCAGCCGACTCCCGGGACAGGGAGTGTGGGAGCAGTACTTC,CASSRLPGQGVWEQYF
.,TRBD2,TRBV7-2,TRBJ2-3,TGTGCCAGCAGCCTCAGCGGGACCTCTAGCACAGATACGCAGTATTTT,CASSLSGTSSTDTQYF
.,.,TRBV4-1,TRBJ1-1,TGCGCCAGCAGCCAAGATCCGGACACTGAAGCTTTCTTT,CASSQDPDTEAFF